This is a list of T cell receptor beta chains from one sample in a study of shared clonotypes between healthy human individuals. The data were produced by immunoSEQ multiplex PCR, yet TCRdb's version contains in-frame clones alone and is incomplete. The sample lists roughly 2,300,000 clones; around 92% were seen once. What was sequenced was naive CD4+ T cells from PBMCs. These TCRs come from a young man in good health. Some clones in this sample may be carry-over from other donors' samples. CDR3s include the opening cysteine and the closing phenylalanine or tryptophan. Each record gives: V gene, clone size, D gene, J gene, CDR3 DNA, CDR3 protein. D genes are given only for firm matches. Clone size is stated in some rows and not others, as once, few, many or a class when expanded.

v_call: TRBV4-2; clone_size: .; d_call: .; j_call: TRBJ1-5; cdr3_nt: TGTGCCAGCAGCCCCCGGGGCGGAGATAGCAATCAGCCCCAGCATTTT; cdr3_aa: CASSPRGGDSNQPQHF
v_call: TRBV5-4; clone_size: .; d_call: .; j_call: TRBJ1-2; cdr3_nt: TGTGCCAGCAGCTTCGCCCCCGCCCCTTGGACAGTGAGGGACTATGGCTACACCTTC; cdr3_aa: CASSFAPAPWTVRDYGYTF
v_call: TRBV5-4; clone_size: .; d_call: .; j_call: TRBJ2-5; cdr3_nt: TGTGCCAGCAGTCGACAGATCCAAGAGACCCAGTACTTC; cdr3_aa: CASSRQIQETQYF
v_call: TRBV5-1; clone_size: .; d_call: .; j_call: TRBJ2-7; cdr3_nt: TGCGCCAGCAGCCTACCGCCGGTTGGGGGGCCCTCCTACGAGCAGTACTTC; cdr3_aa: CASSLPPVGGPSYEQYF
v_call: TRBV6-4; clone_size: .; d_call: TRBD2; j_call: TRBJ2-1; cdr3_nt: TGTGCCAGCAGTGGGGCCGGGACTAGCGGGAGGCATGAGCAGTTCTTC; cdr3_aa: CASSGAGTSGRHEQFF
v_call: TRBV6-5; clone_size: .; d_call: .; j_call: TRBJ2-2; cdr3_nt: TGTGCCAGCAGTTATGGGGACGGGAACACCGGGGAGCTGTTTTTT; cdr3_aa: CASSYGDGNTGELFF
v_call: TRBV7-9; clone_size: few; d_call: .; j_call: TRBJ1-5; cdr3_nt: TGTGCCAGCAGCTTAATAGCCGATCAGCCCCAGCATTTT; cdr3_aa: CASSLIADQPQHF
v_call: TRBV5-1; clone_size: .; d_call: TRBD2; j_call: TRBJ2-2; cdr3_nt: TGCGCCAGCAAGCTAGCGGCAAACACCGGGGAGCTGTTTTTT; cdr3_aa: CASKLAANTGELFF
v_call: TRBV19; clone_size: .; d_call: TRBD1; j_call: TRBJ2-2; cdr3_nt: TGTGCCTCAAGGCAGGGGGCAAGGGACGGGGAGCTGTTTTTT; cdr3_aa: CASRQGARDGELFF
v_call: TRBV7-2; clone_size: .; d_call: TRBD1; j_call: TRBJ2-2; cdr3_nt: TGTGCCAGCAGCTCACAGGGGGCGCACACCGGGGAGCTGTTTTTT; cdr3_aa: CASSSQGAHTGELFF
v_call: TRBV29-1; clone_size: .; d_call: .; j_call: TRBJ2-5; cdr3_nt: TGCAGCGCTGAATCGGGAAGTTTTGGGGAGACCCAGTACTTC; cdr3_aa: CSAESGSFGETQYF
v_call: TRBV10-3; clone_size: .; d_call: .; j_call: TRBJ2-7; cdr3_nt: TGTGCCATCAGCGGGACTGGGAACTCCTACGAGCAGTACTTC; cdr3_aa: CAISGTGNSYEQYF
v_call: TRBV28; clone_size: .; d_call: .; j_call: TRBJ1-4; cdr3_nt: TGTGCCAGCAGAGCTGGAGGGTCGGGTGAAAAACTGTTTTTT; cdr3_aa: CASRAGGSGEKLFF
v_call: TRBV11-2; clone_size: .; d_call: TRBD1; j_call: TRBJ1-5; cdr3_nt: TGTGCCAGCAGCCGAGTTGGACAGGGTAGCAATCAGCCCCAGCATTTT; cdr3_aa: CASSRVGQGSNQPQHF
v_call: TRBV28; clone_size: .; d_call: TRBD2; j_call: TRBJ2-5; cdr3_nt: TGTGCCAGCAGTTTAAAGCTAGCGGGAGAAGAGACCCAGTACTTC; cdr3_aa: CASSLKLAGEETQYF
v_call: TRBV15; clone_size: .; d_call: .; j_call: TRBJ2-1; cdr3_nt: TGTGCCACCAGCGAAGACAATGAGCAGTTCTTC; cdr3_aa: CATSEDNEQFF
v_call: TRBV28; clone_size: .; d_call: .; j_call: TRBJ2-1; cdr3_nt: TGTGCCAGCAGTTTAGGTCGCCGATTCTTCCAGGGGACCAATGAGCAGTTCTTC; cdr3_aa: CASSLGRRFFQGTNEQFF
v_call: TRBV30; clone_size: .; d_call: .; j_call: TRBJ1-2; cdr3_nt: TGTGCCTGGAGTGTAGGGACCAACTATGGCTACACCTTC; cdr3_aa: CAWSVGTNYGYTF
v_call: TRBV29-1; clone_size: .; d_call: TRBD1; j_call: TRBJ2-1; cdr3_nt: TGCAGCGTTTTCAAACAACAGGGGGCAACCTACAATGAGCAGTTCTTC; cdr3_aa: CSVFKQQGATYNEQFF
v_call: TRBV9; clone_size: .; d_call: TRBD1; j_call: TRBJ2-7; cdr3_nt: TGTGCCAGCAGCGTAGCTGGGACAGAGTACGAGCAGTACTTC; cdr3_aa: CASSVAGTEYEQYF
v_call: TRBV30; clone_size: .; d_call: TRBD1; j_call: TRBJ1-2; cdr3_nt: TGTGCCTGGACCGGACAGGGGTATCAGGGCTACACCTTC; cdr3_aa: CAWTGQGYQGYTF
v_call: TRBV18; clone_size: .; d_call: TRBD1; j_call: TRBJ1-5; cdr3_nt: TGTGCCAGCTCACCGGACAGGACAGGGAGTGTGCCCCAGCATTTT; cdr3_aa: CASSPDRTGSVPQHF
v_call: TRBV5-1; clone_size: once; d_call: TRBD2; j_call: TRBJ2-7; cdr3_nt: TGCGCCAGCAGCCGACTAGCGGGAGCGGACTACGAGCAGTACTTC; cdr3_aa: CASSRLAGADYEQYF
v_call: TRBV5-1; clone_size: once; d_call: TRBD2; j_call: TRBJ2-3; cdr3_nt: TGCGCCAGCAGACTAGCGGGTATCACAGATACGCAGTATTTT; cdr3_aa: CASRLAGITDTQYF
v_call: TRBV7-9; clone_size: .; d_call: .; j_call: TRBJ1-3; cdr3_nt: TGTGCCAGCAGCCCTAGGGTGACAGTCGGAAACACCATATATTTT; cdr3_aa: CASSPRVTVGNTIYF
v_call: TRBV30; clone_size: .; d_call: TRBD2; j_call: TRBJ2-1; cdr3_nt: TGTGCCTGGAGTGTACAGAGGCTAGCGGGAGGCGAGCAGTTCTTC; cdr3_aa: CAWSVQRLAGGEQFF
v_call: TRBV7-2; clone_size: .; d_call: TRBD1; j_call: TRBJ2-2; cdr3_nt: TGTGCCAGCAGCTTGCAGGGGGCGCGGACCGGGGAGCTGTTTTTT; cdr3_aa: CASSLQGARTGELFF
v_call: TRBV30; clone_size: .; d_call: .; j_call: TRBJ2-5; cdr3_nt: TGTGCCTGGGCTCAAGAGACCCAGTACTTC; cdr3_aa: CAWAQETQYF
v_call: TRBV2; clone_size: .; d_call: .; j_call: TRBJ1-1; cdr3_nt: TGTGCCAGCAGTGTTGGGGCCCCGAGCACTGAAGCTTTCTTT; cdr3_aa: CASSVGAPSTEAFF
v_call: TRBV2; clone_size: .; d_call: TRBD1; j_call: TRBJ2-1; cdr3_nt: TGTGCCGGCCGGGACAGGGGTTACAATGAGCAGTTCTTC; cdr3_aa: CAGRDRGYNEQFF
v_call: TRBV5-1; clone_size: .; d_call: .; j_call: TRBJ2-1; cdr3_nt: TGCGCCAGCAGCTTAGGGGGAGGCTACAATGAGCAGTTCTTC; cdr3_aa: CASSLGGGYNEQFF
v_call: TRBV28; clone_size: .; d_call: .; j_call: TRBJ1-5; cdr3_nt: TGTGCCAGCAGTTTCACCGGGACACTTAATCAGCCCCAGCATTTT; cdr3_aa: CASSFTGTLNQPQHF
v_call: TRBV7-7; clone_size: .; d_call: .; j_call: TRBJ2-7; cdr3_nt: TGTGCCAGCAGCTTACCAGAACAGGGCTTGAGCTCCTACGAGCAGTACTTC; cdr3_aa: CASSLPEQGLSSYEQYF
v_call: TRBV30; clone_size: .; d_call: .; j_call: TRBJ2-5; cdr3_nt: TGTGCCTGGAGTGTACGTTACGGCAGGGCAGAGACCCAGTACTTC; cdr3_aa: CAWSVRYGRAETQYF
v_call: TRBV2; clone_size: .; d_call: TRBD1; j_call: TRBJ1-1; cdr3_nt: TGTGCCAGCAGTGAAACAGGGGTTAACACTGAAGCTTTCTTT; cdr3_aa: CASSETGVNTEAFF
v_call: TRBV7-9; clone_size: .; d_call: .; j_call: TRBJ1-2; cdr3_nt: TGTGCCAGCAGCTTAGATGGGGTGCAGGGCTACACCTTC; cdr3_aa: CASSLDGVQGYTF
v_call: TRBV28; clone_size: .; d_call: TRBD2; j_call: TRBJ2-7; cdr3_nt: TGTGCCAGCAGTGCGCCGGGACTAGCGCCTGACGTCTACGAGCAGTACTTC; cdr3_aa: CASSAPGLAPDVYEQYF
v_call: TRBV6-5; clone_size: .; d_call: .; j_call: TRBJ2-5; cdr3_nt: TGTGCCAGCAGTTATGGCCCGCGGGGGACCCAGTACTTC; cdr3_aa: CASSYGPRGTQYF
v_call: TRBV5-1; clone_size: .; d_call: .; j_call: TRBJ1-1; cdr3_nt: TGCGCCAGCAGCAGGGAAGTACAGGGAATCACTGAAGCTTTCTTT; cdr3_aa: CASSREVQGITEAFF
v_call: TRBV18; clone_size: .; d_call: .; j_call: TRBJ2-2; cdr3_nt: TGTGCCAGCTCACCATTAAACAGCCAAAACACCGGGGAGCTGTTTTTT; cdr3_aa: CASSPLNSQNTGELFF
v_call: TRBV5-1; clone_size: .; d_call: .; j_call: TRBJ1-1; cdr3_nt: TGCGCCAGCAGCCCCCAGGGGCAGGGCACTGAAGCTTTCTTT; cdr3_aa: CASSPQGQGTEAFF
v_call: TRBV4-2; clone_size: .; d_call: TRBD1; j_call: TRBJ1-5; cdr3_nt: TGTGCCAGCAGCCAAGGCCGGACAGGGAGTTACAATCAGCCCCAGCATTTT; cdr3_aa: CASSQGRTGSYNQPQHF
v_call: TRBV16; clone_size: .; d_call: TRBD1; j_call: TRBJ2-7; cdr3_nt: TGTGCCAGCAGCCTAGGACAGGGGGGCCGCTACGAGCAGTACTTC; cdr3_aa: CASSLGQGGRYEQYF
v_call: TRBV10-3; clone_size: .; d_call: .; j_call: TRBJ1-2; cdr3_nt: TGTGCCATCAGTGAGTCTGGAGGCTATGGCTACACCTTC; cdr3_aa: CAISESGGYGYTF
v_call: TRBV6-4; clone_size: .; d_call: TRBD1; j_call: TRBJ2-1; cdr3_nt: TGTGCCAGCAGTGACTCTGGCAGGGGGCACAATGAGCAGTTCTTC; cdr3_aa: CASSDSGRGHNEQFF
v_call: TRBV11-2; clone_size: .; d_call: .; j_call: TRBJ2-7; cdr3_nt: TGTGCCAGCAGCTTTCAGCCCGGGGACGAGCAGTACTTC; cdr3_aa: CASSFQPGDEQYF
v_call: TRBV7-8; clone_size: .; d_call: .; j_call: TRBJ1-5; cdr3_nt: TGTGCCAGCAGCGATGGACGGAGCAATCAGCCCCAGCATTTT; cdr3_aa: CASSDGRSNQPQHF
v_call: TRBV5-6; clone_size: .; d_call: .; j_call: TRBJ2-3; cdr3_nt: TGTGCCAGCACCCCACCCTTCCCCACAGATACGCAGTATTTT; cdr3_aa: CASTPPFPTDTQYF
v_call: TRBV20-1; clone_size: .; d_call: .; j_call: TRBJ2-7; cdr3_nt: TGCAGTGCTGCTCCCACGGCTCAGCAGTACTTC; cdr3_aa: CSAAPTAQQYF
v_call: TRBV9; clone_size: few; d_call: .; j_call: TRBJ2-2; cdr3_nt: TGTGCCAGCAGCGCTCCCTTCGGGGAGTCCCTTACCGGGGAGCTGTTTTTT; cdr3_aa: CASSAPFGESLTGELFF
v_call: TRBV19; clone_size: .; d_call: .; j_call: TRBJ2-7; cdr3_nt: TGTGCCAGTAGTATAGCTTCAGGGTCTCGCTACGAGCAGTACTTC; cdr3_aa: CASSIASGSRYEQYF